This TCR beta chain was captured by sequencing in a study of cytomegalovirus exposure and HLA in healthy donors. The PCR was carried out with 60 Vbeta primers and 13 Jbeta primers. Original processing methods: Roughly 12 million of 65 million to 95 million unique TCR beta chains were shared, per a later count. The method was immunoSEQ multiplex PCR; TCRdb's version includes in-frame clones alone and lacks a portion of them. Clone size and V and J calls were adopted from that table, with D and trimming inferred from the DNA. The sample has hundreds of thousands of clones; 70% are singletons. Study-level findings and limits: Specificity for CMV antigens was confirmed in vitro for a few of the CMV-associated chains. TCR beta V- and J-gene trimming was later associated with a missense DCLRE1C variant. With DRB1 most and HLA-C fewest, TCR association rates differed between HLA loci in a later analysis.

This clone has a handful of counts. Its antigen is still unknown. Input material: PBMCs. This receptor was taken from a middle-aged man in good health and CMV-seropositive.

Here the CDR3 reads CASSTTGSYGYTF. CDR3 DNA: TGCGCCAGCAGTACAACAGGGTCCTATGGCTACACCTTC. This chain connects TRBV4-1 to TRBJ1-2; tentative D call: TRBD1 (6 bases). With 6 bases removed from V and 4 bases from J, the gap between germline ends came to 12 bases. Germline CDR1 and CDR2: MGHRA and YSYEKL. The CDR3 runs 13 residues.